Here is one TCR beta chain with its context. Ages ranged from roughly 18 to 100 years, with residence in 24 US areas. The germline CDR1 and CDR2 sequences are LGHNA and YSLEER. Trimming removed 4 bases from V and 0 bases from J, with 10 bases in between. The CDR3 has 14 amino acids. The entry originates in a study of blood T cell repertoires in COVID-19. Whole-study context: The analysed material was cDNA or gDNA that came from T cells, B-cell-depleted T cells, or PBMCs.

Sequencing was performed with immunoSEQ multiplex PCR; in TCRdb, only in-frame clones are kept and a portion is missing. The sample has about 400,000 clones, approximately 87% seen once. Sequencing was carried out using PBMCs or T cells enriched from blood (not recorded which). This chain uses TRBV4-3 with TRBJ2-7, with D tentatively TRBD1 (5 bases). The TCR was taken from a woman in her forties or fifties who had recovered from COVID-19. The CDR3 region is CASSPVQGSYEQYF. CDR3 nucleotide sequence: TGCGCCAGCAGCCCTGTCCAGGGCTCCTACGAGCAGTACTTC.